Listed below are T cell receptor beta chains from one sample, sequenced in a study of CD8 T cells in Susac syndrome. Via MiXCR, TCRdb re-called the immunoSEQ multiplex PCR reads, giving one row per CDR3 protein. The table lists around 69,000 distinct CDR3 sequences, 90% to 95% of them singletons. The sample consisted of CD8+ T cells from PBMCs. The receptors were sampled from a human donor with Susac syndrome. CDR3s leave out the opening cysteine and the closing phenylalanine or tryptophan. A D gene is named only where the DNA matches it firmly.

.,TRBJ1-1,TRBV7-9,ASSLAAEHTEAF
.,TRBJ2-1,TRBV3-1,ASSSTGTTNNEQF
.,TRBJ2-7,TRBV7-8,ASSSLLNEQY
TRBD2,TRBJ2-3,TRBV18,ASSQTGTTAGDTQY
.,TRBJ1-6,TRBV12-3/TRBV12-4,ASSFAGSPLH
TRBD2,TRBJ2-7,TRBV2,ATLAGDHYEQY
TRBD1,TRBJ2-2,TRBV10-3,ATLPGQGAAGELF
.,TRBJ1-2,TRBV6-6,ASNLRPANYGYT
.,TRBJ2-1,TRBV6-2/TRBV6-3,ASSYSSDGSSYNEQF
.,TRBJ2-1,TRBV11-2,ASSLMASREQF
.,TRBJ2-1,TRBV5-6,ASSLGNNEQF
.,TRBJ2-1,TRBV7-9,ASRSSYNEQF
.,TRBJ2-6,TRBV5-1,ASSLAGSGANVLT
.,TRBJ2-7,TRBV5-6,ASTARRRAVNYEQY
TRBD2,TRBJ2-7,TRBV5-1,ASKPTSAYEQY
.,TRBJ1-1,TRBV4-1,ASSQVKGGSEAF
.,TRBJ2-6,TRBV30,AWGGAASGANVLT
.,TRBJ1-1,TRBV20-1,SARDLFKGYTEAF
.,TRBJ1-5,TRBV15,ATSRDQAVVGLGQPQH
TRBD2,TRBJ2-1,TRBV20-1,SAGLAGVNNEQF
TRBD2,TRBJ2-1,TRBV12-3/TRBV12-4,ASSRGGSSSYNEQF
TRBD1,TRBJ1-6,TRBV20-1,SARPTGGDSPLH
.,TRBJ1-2,TRBV21-1,ASSLGIYGYT
.,TRBJ2-7,TRBV7-2,ASSFPPQYEQY
.,TRBJ2-1,TRBV20-1,SARRDFYNEQF
.,TRBJ1-2,TRBV20-1,SARAPGRTTGYT
.,TRBJ2-5,TRBV28,ASSNGHEVGETQY
TRBD2,TRBJ2-7,TRBV9,ASSVDTGGTREQY
.,TRBJ2-2,TRBV9,ASSSQGGGPGGELF
.,TRBJ2-7,TRBV5-4,ASSFDKSSYEQY
TRBD2,TRBJ2-3,TRBV29-1,SVGGLAGDPRTQY
TRBD2,TRBJ2-2,TRBV7-8,ASWGGANTGELF
.,TRBJ2-2,TRBV5-1,ASAEAGSSGELF
.,TRBJ2-7,TRBV5-4,ASSLRGSSHEQY
.,TRBJ2-7,TRBV28,ASSSPHTGFLILYEQY
TRBD2,TRBJ2-3,TRBV27,ASSLGSGGVTDTQY
.,TRBJ2-1,TRBV7-6,ASSPRTDFGEQF